The 27 T cell receptor beta chains listed next were all sequenced from one sample in a study of T-cell memory formation after mild COVID-19. TCRdb re-analysed the 5' RACE reads in MiXCR, keeping a single row per CDR3 protein. The repertoire holds fewer than 450,000 distinct CDR3 sequences, with over 20% as singletons. The sample comprised PBMCs or a T cell subset sorted from them (not recorded which). These receptors were collected from an adult woman who had mild COVID-19 (a few samples of this study predate the infection). Cell type and time point are not known.

This clonotype was detected a few times. This CDR3 reads CASSYSWYLGQGFFMLLFF. Here the CDR3 DNA reads TGTGCCAGCAGTTACTCTTGGTATTTGGGACAGGGGTTCTTCATGTTACTGTTTTTT. The chain has TRBV6-5 and TRBJ1-4; 10 nucleotides align to TRBD1. Germline values: CDR1 MNHEY, CDR2 SVGAGI. After removal of 0 bases from V and 13 bases from J, the junction contained 20 bases not matched to a gene. CDR3 length equals 19 residues.

The CDR3 nucleotides are TGCAGTGCTTTCGATCTTCGGACTAGCGGCTACGAGCAGTACTTC. Translated: CSAFDLRTSGYEQYF. The chain couples TRBV20-1 to TRBJ2-7; 10 nucleotides agree with TRBD2. Trimming cost V 5 bases and J 3 bases; bases outside gene matches: 10. This CDR3 has 15 residues. Per the germline V gene, CDR1 is DFQATT and CDR2 is SNEGSKA (reference sequence).

V is TRBV4-1 and J is TRBJ2-2; possibly TRBD1 or TRBD2 for D (6 bases each). V was clipped by 4 bases and J by 4 bases, with 10 bases between them. CDR3 length equals 14 residues. The germline CDR1 and CDR2 sequences are MGHRA and YSYEKL. The CDR3 DNA is TGCGCCAGCAGCCGAGGGGGGAGCACCGGGGAGCTGTTTTTT. It yields the protein CASSRGGSTGELFF.

This clonotype was detected ten times or more. The rearrangement joins TRBV7-2 to TRBJ1-6; D not resolved. The CDR3 extends over 13 amino acids. The V and J ends lost 11 bases and 10 bases respectively, with 18 bases between them. Germline V CDR1 and CDR2: SGHTA, FQGNSA. Here the CDR3 DNA reads TGTGCCGGCGGGCGGAGGGTGGACTCACCCCTCCACTTT. This translates into CAGGRRVDSPLHF. Supplemented by reference TRBV7-2 and TRBJ1-6, the full variable domain reads GAGVSQSPSNKVTEKGKDVELRCDPISGHTALYWYRQSLGQGLEFLIYFQGNSAPDKSGLPSDRFSAERTGGSVSTLTIQRTQQEDSAVYLCAGGRRVDSPLHFGNGTRLTVT.

V gene TRBV9 combines with J gene TRBJ2-1; TRBD2 agrees at 8 bases. Trimming took 4 bases from V and 3 from J; bases not matched to a gene: 15. The CDR3 totals 18 residues. The germline CDR1 and CDR2 sequences are SGDLS and YYNGEE. The CDR3 DNA reads TGTGCCAGCAGCCTGAATCCGGGTCGGGAGGGCGACTACAATGAGCAGTTCTTC. It yields the protein CASSLNPGREGDYNEQFF.

CDR3 sequence: CASSAGDYYNEQFF. CDR3 sequence (DNA): TGTGCCAGTTCGGCGGGTGATTACTACAATGAGCAGTTCTTC. The chain is built from TRBV19 and TRBJ2-1; possibly TRBD2 for D (5 bases). The CDR3 extends over 14 amino acids. CDR1 is LNHDA and CDR2 is SQIVND in the germline V gene (reference sequence). V lost 8 bases to trimming and J lost 3 bases, with 14 bases between them.

In its sample, this clonotype was seen a few times. This sequence joins TRBV5-1 and TRBJ2-1; 7 bases are a match to TRBD2. The trim removed 3 bases at V and 5 bases at J, leaving 8 bases unmatched. The CDR3 spans 15 residues. CDR1 is SGHRS and CDR2 is YFSETQ in the germline V gene. CDR3 amino acids: CASSSTGTTNNEQFF. The CDR3 DNA sequence: TGCGCCAGCAGCTCCACCGGGACTACCAACAATGAGCAGTTCTTC.

This clonotype appeared a single time. The chain uses TRBV27 and TRBJ2-1; TRBD2 matches 12 bases. With V trimmed by 9 bases and J by 2 bases, 5 bases remained unmatched. From germline, CDR1 is MNHEY and CDR2 SMNVEV (reference sequence). CDR3 length: 15 amino acids. The CDR3 here is CASNLAGGTYNEQFF. In DNA form, the CDR3 reads TGTGCCAGTAACCTAGCGGGAGGGACCTACAATGAGCAGTTCTTC.

Only a few counts were recorded for this clonotype. This chain connects TRBV6-2 or TRBV6-3 to TRBJ1-5; 8 bases agree with TRBD1. Germline-derived CDR1 and CDR2 are MNHEY and SVGEGT. CDR3 length: 14 amino acids. The V and J ends lost 6 bases and 3 bases, in that order; junction bases with no gene match: 4. CDR3 sequence: CASSDRGYNQPQHF. CDR3 DNA: TGTGCCAGCAGCGACAGGGGCTACAATCAGCCCCAGCATTTT.

The rearrangement uses TRBV29-1 and TRBJ2-1; D might be TRBD1 (5 bases). Germline V gene lookup returns CDR1 SQVTM and CDR2 ANQGSEA. The CDR3 length is 15 residues. V dropped 7 bases and J dropped 9 bases, with 25 bases sitting between them. CDR3 nucleotides: TGCAGCGCCGCGTTAGGGTCGGCCGTAGGGGTTGAGCAGTTCTTC. Translation: CSAALGSAVGVEQFF.

The chain joins TRBV29-1 to TRBJ2-7; weak D call: TRBD2 (6 bases). CDR3 length: 11 residues. Germline assignment: CDR1 SQVTM and CDR2 ANQGSEA. The V end was cut by 7 bases, the J end by 6 bases, with 13 bases between. The CDR3 DNA reads TGCAGCGCCAGCGGGCTAAGCGAGCAGTACTTC. It translates to CSASGLSEQYF.

The chain links TRBV7-9 to TRBJ1-1; D perhaps matches TRBD1 (5 bases). This CDR3 has 15 amino acids. Germline CDR1 and CDR2: SEHNR and FQNEAQ (reference sequence). The V gene lost 3 bases and the J gene lost 2 bases, with 13 bases spanning the gap. The CDR3 DNA sequence: TGTGCCAGCAGCTTCTCTCCGGGGGACAACACTGAAGCTTTCTTT. Translating gives CASSFSPGDNTEAFF. Full variable domain (outside the CDR3, taken from reference TRBV7-9 and TRBJ1-1): DTGVSQNPRHKITKRGQNVTFRCDPISEHNRLYWYRQTLGQGPEFLTYFQNEAQLEKSRLLSDRFSAERPKGSFSTLEIQRTEQGDSAMYLCASSFSPGDNTEAFFGQGTRLTVV.

V and J are TRBV2 and TRBJ2-3; 7 bases agree with TRBD2. The CDR3 runs to 14 residues. V lost 4 bases, J lost 0 bases, and 1 base stayed unmatched. Germline V CDR1 and CDR2: SNHLY, FYNNEI. For the CDR3, the DNA is TGTGCCAGCAGTGCGGGACTAAGCACAGATACGCAGTATTTT. This translates into CASSAGLSTDTQYF.

This clonotype was recorded many times. The genes are TRBV7-6 and TRBJ2-1, with 8 nucleotides matching TRBD1. Germline CDR1 and CDR2: SGHVS and FNYEAQ. The junction had 3 bases not matched to a gene; V was cut back by 5 bases and J by 0 bases. The CDR3 totals 15 residues. CDR3 amino acids: CASSVGQVSYNEQFF. CDR3 bases: TGTGCCAGCAGCGTGGGACAGGTCTCCTACAATGAGCAGTTCTTC.

The V and J genes are TRBV7-8 and TRBJ2-1; 12 nucleotides line up with TRBD2. J gave up 8 bases and V 5 bases, and 13 bases lay outside the gene matches. The CDR3 is 17 amino acids. Germline V CDR1 and CDR2: SGHVS, FQNEAQ. The CDR3 here is CASSPRLAGGPLDEQFF. CDR3 DNA sequence: TGTGCCAGCAGCCCTCGGCTAGCGGGAGGGCCTTTGGATGAGCAGTTCTTC.

This clonotype was found many times. This sequence joins TRBV12-3 or TRBV12-4 and TRBJ2-1, with 11 nucleotides matching TRBD2. CDR3 size: 16 residues. The ends lost 6 bases at V and 7 bases at J; junction bases unmatched: 11. CDR3 in amino acids: CASRGGSGGAWNEQFF. The DNA for the CDR3 is TGTGCCAGCAGAGGGGGTAGCGGGGGGGCCTGGAATGAGCAGTTCTTC.

This chain joins TRBV18 and TRBJ1-1; D gene unclear. The CDR3 consists of 12 residues. The V and J ends lost 2 bases and 7 bases respectively, with 8 bases between them. Germline values: CDR1 KGHSH, CDR2 LQKENI. Written as DNA, the CDR3 is TGTGCCAGCTCACCAGGGCGGATTGAAGCTTTCTTT. Translating it yields CASSPGRIEAFF.

This clonotype was counted between two and nine times. V is TRBV3-1 and J is TRBJ2-3, with D perhaps matching TRBD2 (5 bases). The V end lost 3 bases, the J end lost 1 base, and 17 bases lay between the germline ends. Germline V CDR1 and CDR2: LGHDT, YNNKEL (reference sequence). The CDR3 totals 17 residues. DNA for the CDR3: TGTGCCAGCAGCCAGGAGGCAATCTATCCGGGCACAGATACGCAGTATTTT. Translation gives CASSQEAIYPGTDTQYF.

This chain uses TRBV19 with TRBJ1-5; D is uncertain. Germline lookup yields CDR1 LNHDA and CDR2 SQIVND (reference sequence). V was cut by 1 base and J by 5 bases, with 9 bases left in between. The CDR3 length is 14 residues. The CDR3 DNA is TGTGCCAGTAGTATAGCACAGTATTATCAGCCCCAGCATTTT. It yields the protein CASSIAQYYQPQHF. Looking up the rest from reference TRBV19 and TRBJ1-5 gives the full variable domain: DGGITQSPKYLFRKEGQNVTLSCEQNLNHDAMYWYRQDPGQGLRLIYYSQIVNDFQKGDIAEGYSVSREKKESFPLTVTSAQKNPTAFYLCASSIAQYYQPQHFGDGTRLSIL.

The chain links TRBV24-1 to TRBJ2-3; D not certain. With 3 bases removed from V and 6 bases from J, the gap between germline ends came to 12 bases. The CDR3 has 14 residues. Per germline, CDR1 KGHDR and CDR2 SFDVKD. CDR3 sequence: CATSDRAPADTQYF. CDR3 in DNA: TGTGCCACCAGTGATCGGGCCCCCGCCGATACGCAGTATTTT.

The chain recombines TRBV5-6 with TRBJ2-7, with TRBD2 matching over 8 bases. Unmatched junction bases numbered 3, after V lost 3 bases and J lost 1 base. The V gene's germline CDR1 is SGHDT and CDR2 YYEEEE. CDR3 length: 14 residues. This CDR3 reads CASSSAGGSYEQYF. CDR3 in DNA: TGTGCCAGCAGCTCCGCGGGAGGATCCTACGAGCAGTACTTC.

The sample holds a few counts of this clonotype. Here the CDR3 DNA reads TGCAGTGCTCAGAACATACGAGGGACAGGTCTTCAAGAGACCCAGTACTTC. Translation: CSAQNIRGTGLQETQYF. The chain has TRBV20-1 and TRBJ2-5; 8 nucleotides agree with TRBD1. With 5 bases clipped from V and 2 bases from J, the junction kept 16 bases outside the gene matches. This CDR3 is built from 17 residues. The germline CDR1 and CDR2 sequences are DFQATT and SNEGSKA (reference sequence).

The CDR3 here is CASSLPGGSEAFF. The CDR3 nucleotides read TGTGCCAGCAGCTTACCGGGGGGCAGTGAAGCTTTCTTT. V is TRBV7-8 and J is TRBJ1-1; a weak D match, TRBD1 (6 bases). The CDR3 length is 13 residues. With 2 bases removed from V and 7 bases from J, the gap between germline ends came to 11 bases. Germline V gives CDR1 SGHVS, CDR2 FQNEAQ.

This rearrangement joins TRBV7-2 to TRBJ2-1; TRBD2 matches 10 bases. The CDR3 totals 17 residues. The germline CDR1 and CDR2 sequences are SGHTA and FQGNSA. V lost 5 bases, J lost 9 bases, and 16 bases stayed unmatched. The CDR3 region has the DNA TGTGCCAGCAGCGCTAGACTAGCGGGTGACCCACGTAGTGAGCAGTTCTTC. It encodes CASSARLAGDPRSEQFF. Using reference TRBV7-2 and TRBJ2-1 for the parts outside the CDR3, the full variable domain is GAGVSQSPSNKVTEKGKDVELRCDPISGHTALYWYRQSLGQGLEFLIYFQGNSAPDKSGLPSDRFSAERTGGSVSTLTIQRTQQEDSAVYLCASSARLAGDPRSEQFFGPGTRLTVL.

There are a few counts of this clonotype. This CDR3 reads CASSAVDTQYF. As DNA, the CDR3 is TGTGCCAGCAGTGCTGTAGATACGCAGTATTTT. This chain connects TRBV2 to TRBJ2-3; no definite D call. The CDR3 extends over 11 amino acids. V was cut by 4 bases and J by 5 bases, with 4 bases left in between. CDR1 and CDR2 (germline): SNHLY, FYNNEI.

This clonotype appeared a few times. This chain connects TRBV7-2 to TRBJ1-1; D remains ambiguous. The CDR3 runs to 15 residues. CDR1 is SGHTA, CDR2 FQGNSA, per germline. V was cut by 1 base and J by 1 base, with 10 bases left in between. In DNA, the CDR3 is TGTGCCAGCAGCTTAGGCCAGCGGAGGAACACTGAAGCTTTCTTT. Protein sequence: CASSLGQRRNTEAFF.

The chain's CDR3 is CASSQYDRNTDTQYF. CDR3 sequence (DNA): TGTGCCAGCAGCCAGTACGACAGAAACACAGATACGCAGTATTTT. The rearrangement joins TRBV5-6 to TRBJ2-3; a weak D match, TRBD1 (5 bases). V was clipped by 4 bases and J by 2 bases, with 14 bases between them. The CDR3 spans 15 residues. Germline V lookup: CDR1 SGHDT, CDR2 YYEEEE.